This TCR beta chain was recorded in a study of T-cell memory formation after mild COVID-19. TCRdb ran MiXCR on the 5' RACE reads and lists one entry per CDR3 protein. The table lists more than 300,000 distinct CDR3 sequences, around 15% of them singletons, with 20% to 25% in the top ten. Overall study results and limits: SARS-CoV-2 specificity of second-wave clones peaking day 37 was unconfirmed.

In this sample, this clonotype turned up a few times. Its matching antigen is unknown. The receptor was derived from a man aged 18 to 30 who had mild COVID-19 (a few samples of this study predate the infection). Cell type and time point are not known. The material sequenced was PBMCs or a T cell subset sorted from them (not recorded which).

CDR3 protein: CSVGGGDTNYGYTF. The CDR3 DNA reads TGCAGCGTTGGGGGGGGTGACACTAACTATGGCTACACCTTC. This chain uses TRBV29-1 with TRBJ1-2, with D tentatively TRBD1 (5 bases). The CDR3 has 14 amino acids. V was trimmed by 4 bases and J by 0 bases, leaving 12 bases between them. Germline V gene lookup returns CDR1 SQVTM and CDR2 ANQGSEA.